Included here is one T cell receptor beta chain sequence, with context. Ten or more counts support this clonotype. Its cognate antigen has yet to be identified. Base qualities are not provided; no much larger clone lies one nucleotide away. This sample was taken from a study of T cell repertoires in cytomegalovirus infection (dated by TCRdb to between 2018 and 2020). Broadly, across the study: The peptide stimulations were aimed at well-studied HLA-B-restricted epitopes as well as recently identified HLA-C-restricted CMV epitopes, whose presentation resists viral immunomodulation. Because public TCR beta signatures pointed to carriage of CMV infection together with the matching HLA type, the HLA type of each donor mattered for the analysis.

Results and caveats for the whole study, not just this receptor: In both this cohort and an independent cohort of 350 or so donors, the cumulative frequency of public TCR beta family members distinguished carriers of CMV infection plus the relevant HLA type. The ex vivo response was dominated by HLA-C-restricted CMV-specific TCR beta clonotypes, which also provided the single most frequent clonotype in two of eight donors.

The sample's treatment or condition label, in plain terms: in vitro stimulation with specific CMV peptide epitopes to enrich CMV-specific T cells. The sequencer was an Illumina HiSeq 1500. TCRdb passed the public sequencing reads through fastp at Q25 and MiXCR, retaining productive beta sequences. Rows are unified per CDR3 protein, each entry keeping the most common DNA and genes. The sample data list about 51,000 distinct CDR3 sequences, and roughly 20% of these were observed just once. The ten largest account for approximately 25% of the sample. The germline V gene (reference sequence) supplies CDR1 SEHNR and CDR2 FQNEAQ. The CDR3 measures 12 amino acids from cysteine to phenylalanine. The entry retains the CDR3 DNA only, 36 bases that are in frame from base 1. Between the V and J ends, shortened by 2 bases and 7 bases respectively, the junction contains 6 bases.

This receptor was taken from a human donor in good health (CMV status not recorded). Some clones in this sample may be carry-over from other donors' samples. The source material was CD8+ T cells from cultured PBMCs, sampled from culture after CMV antigen stimulation. This sequence uses TRBV7-9 and TRBJ2-1; the D gene lacks a confident call. CDR3 loop: CASSLTGNEQFF. DNA sequence: TGTGCCAGCAGCTTAACTGGAAATGAGCAGTTCTTC.